The 10 T cell receptor beta chains in this list originate from one sample, sequenced in a study of shared clonotypes between healthy human individuals (dated by TCRdb to the early 2020s). For the CD8 naive samples, CD45RO-negative cells were positively selected for CCR7, yielding a CD45RA+CCR7+ population from which TemRA cells were excluded. The library was made by the immunoSEQ multiplex PCR assay. This immuneACCESS table, as held by TCRdb, lists in-frame sequences with V and J called but not all clones. Of the missing ones, under half trace to an unresolved V gene in checked studies; the others have no known cause. The sample includes about 2.2 million clones, with roughly 91% observed a single time. Roughly 1.8% of the sample belongs to the ten largest clones. The sequenced material came from naive CD8+ T cells from PBMCs. The label giving this sample's cell subset or site can be read as: CD45RA+CCR7+. Receptors originate from a man aged 18 to 30 in good health. Some clones in this sample may be carry-over from other donors' samples.

The chain recombines TRBV9 with TRBJ2-1; tentative D call: TRBD2 (6 bases). CDR3 length equals 16 residues. Germline V gives CDR1 SGDLS, CDR2 YYNGEE. V was trimmed by 0 bases and J by 2 bases, leaving 12 bases between them. The CDR3, as DNA: TGTGCCAGCAGCGTAGTTGGCGGGACGCCCTACAATGAGCAGTTCTTC. It translates to CASSVVGGTPYNEQFF.

The V and J genes are TRBV19 and TRBJ1-1, with D hard to call. Germline V CDR1 and CDR2: LNHDA, SQIVND (reference sequence). The V gene lost 3 bases and the J gene lost 1 base, with 15 bases spanning the gap. The CDR3 covers 16 residues. The CDR3 DNA sequence: TGTGCCAGTAGTATCCCCCCGTGGGAGGCGAACACTGAAGCTTTCTTT. Protein sequence: CASSIPPWEANTEAFF.

This sequence joins TRBV10-3 and TRBJ2-2, with 9 bases lining up with TRBD2. Germline-derived CDR1 and CDR2 are ENHRY and SYGVKD. V lost 1 base to trimming and J lost 2 bases; unmatched junction nucleotides: 5. CDR3 length: 17 amino acids. The CDR3 DNA is TGTGCCATCAGTGAGTTGATAGCGGGAGCTAACACCGGGGAGCTGTTTTTT. This sequence encodes CAISELIAGANTGELFF.

This rearrangement joins TRBV27 to TRBJ1-5, with D unresolved. V dropped 0 bases and J dropped 0 bases, with 6 bases sitting between them. Germline assignment: CDR1 MNHEY and CDR2 SMNVEV (reference sequence). This CDR3 contains 15 residues. CDR3 bases: TGTGCCAGCAGTTTATCAAGGAATAGCAATCAGCCCCAGCATTTT. Its translation is CASSLSRNSNQPQHF.

V is TRBV10-3 and J is TRBJ2-1; 10 positions match TRBD2. V lost 11 bases and J lost 8; bases outside the gene matches: 15. CDR1 is ENHRY and CDR2 is SYGVKD in the germline V gene. The CDR3 loop spans 15 amino acids. The CDR3 is CAANPSSGRRDEQFF. CDR3 DNA: TGTGCCGCGAACCCGTCTAGCGGGAGACGTGATGAGCAGTTCTTC.

The gene calls are TRBV19 and TRBJ2-7; perhaps TRBD1 as D (9 bases). Trimming removed 8 bases at V and 3 bases at J, with 17 bases between. This CDR3 region has 14 residues. The germline V gene has CDR1 LNHDA and CDR2 SQIVND (reference sequence). CDR3 DNA sequence: TGTGCCAGTCGGGAGGGGACAGGGCTCTACGAGCAGTACTTC. Its translation is CASREGTGLYEQYF.

The rearrangement uses TRBV7-9 and TRBJ2-2, with D perhaps matching TRBD1 or TRBD2 (5 bases each). V was shortened by 8 bases and J by 2 bases, with 15 bases between the two germline ends. This CDR3 contains 15 residues. Germline values: CDR1 SEHNR, CDR2 FQNEAQ (reference sequence). CDR3 DNA sequence: TGTGCCAGCGCAACCATGGGGGTAAACACCGGGGAGCTGTTTTTT. It specifies CASATMGVNTGELFF.

This clone was detected only once. This chain connects TRBV14 to TRBJ2-7; weak D call: TRBD2 (6 bases). The V end was cut by 4 bases, the J end by 2 bases, with 9 bases between. Germline CDR1 is SGHDN and CDR2 is FVKESK. The CDR3 has 13 residues. The chain's CDR3 is CASSRRGTYEQYF. The CDR3 nucleotides read TGTGCCAGCAGCCGGCGCGGGACCTACGAGCAGTACTTC.

This chain connects TRBV6-6 to TRBJ2-5; 8 bases match TRBD1. CDR3 size: 14 residues. CDR1 is MNHNY and CDR2 is SVGAGI in the germline V gene (reference sequence). The junction had 8 bases not matched to a gene; V was cut back by 6 bases and J by 5 bases. The CDR3 is CASRTQGAAETQYF. CDR3 nucleotides: TGTGCCAGCAGGACGCAGGGGGCAGCTGAGACCCAGTACTTC.

V and J are TRBV15 and TRBJ2-5, with D tentatively TRBD1 (6 bases). Germline values: CDR1 LNHNV, CDR2 YYDKDF (reference sequence). V was clipped by 4 bases and J by 2 bases, with 11 bases between them. The CDR3 runs to 14 residues. CDR3 protein: CATSKDRLQETQYF. The CDR3 DNA reads as TGTGCCACCAGCAAAGACAGGCTTCAAGAGACCCAGTACTTC.